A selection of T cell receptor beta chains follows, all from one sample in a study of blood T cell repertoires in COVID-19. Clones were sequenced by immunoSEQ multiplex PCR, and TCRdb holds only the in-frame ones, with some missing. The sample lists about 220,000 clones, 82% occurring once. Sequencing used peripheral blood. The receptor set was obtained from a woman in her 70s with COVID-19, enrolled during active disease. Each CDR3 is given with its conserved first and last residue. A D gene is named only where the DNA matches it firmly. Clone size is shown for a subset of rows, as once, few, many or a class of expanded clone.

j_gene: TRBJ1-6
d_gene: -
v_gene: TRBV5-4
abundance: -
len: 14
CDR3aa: CASSSYRVGSPLHF
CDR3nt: TGTGCCAGCAGCTCATACAGGGTTGGGTCACCCCTCCACTTT

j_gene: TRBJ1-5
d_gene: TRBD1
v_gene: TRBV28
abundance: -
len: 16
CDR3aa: CASGNPDRHSNQPQHF
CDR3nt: TGTGCCAGCGGAAACCCGGACAGGCATAGCAATCAGCCCCAGCATTTT

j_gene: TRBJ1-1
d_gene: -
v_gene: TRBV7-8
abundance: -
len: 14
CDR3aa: CASSLDNSGTEAFF
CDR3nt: TGTGCCAGCAGCTTAGATAATTCAGGAACTGAAGCTTTCTTT

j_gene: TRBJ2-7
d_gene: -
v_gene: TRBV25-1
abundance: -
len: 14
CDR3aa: CASSEQGLIYEQYF
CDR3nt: TGTGCCAGCAGTGAACAGGGACTCATCTACGAGCAGTACTTC

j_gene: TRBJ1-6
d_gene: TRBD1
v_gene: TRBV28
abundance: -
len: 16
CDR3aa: CASSPPDRGYNSPLHF
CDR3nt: TGTGCCAGCAGTCCTCCGGACAGGGGCTATAATTCACCCCTCCACTTT

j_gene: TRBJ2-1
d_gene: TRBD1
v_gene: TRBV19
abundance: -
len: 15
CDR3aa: CASSIDGQAYNEQFF
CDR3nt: TGTGCCAGTAGTATAGATGGACAGGCTTACAATGAGCAGTTCTTC

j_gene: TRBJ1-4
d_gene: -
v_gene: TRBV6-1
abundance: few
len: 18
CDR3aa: CASSEFSGGLVTNEKLFF
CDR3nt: TGTGCCAGCAGTGAATTTAGCGGGGGGCTGGTAACTAATGAAAAACTGTTTTTT

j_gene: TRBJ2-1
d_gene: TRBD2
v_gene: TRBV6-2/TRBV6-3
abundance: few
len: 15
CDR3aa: CASSYASGLYNEQFF
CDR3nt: TGTGCCAGCAGTTACGCTAGCGGACTCTACAATGAGCAGTTCTTC

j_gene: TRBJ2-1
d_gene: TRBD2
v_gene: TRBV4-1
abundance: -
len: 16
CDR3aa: CASSQASGGAYNEQFF
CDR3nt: TGCGCCAGCAGCCAAGCGAGCGGGGGAGCCTACAATGAGCAGTTCTTC

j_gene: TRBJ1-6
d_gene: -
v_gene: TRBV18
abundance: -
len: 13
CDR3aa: CASSPSGNSPLHF
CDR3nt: TGTGCCAGCTCACCGTCGGGAAATTCACCCCTCCACTTT

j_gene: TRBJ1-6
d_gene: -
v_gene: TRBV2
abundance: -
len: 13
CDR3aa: CASKTAENSPLHF
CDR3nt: TGTGCCAGCAAAACCGCAGAAAATTCACCCCTCCACTTT

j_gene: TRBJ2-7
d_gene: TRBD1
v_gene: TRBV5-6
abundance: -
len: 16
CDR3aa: CASSPETRQGSNEQYF
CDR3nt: TGTGCCAGCAGCCCTGAGACCCGACAGGGCAGCAACGAGCAGTACTTC

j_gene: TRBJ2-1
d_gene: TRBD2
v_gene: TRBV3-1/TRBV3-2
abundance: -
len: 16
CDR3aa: CASSQRAGGFNNEQFF
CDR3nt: TGTGCCAGCAGCCAACGAGCGGGGGGATTTAACAATGAGCAGTTCTTC

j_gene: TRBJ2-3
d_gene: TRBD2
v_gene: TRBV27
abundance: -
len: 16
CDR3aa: CASSLRTSGLTDTQYF
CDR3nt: TGTGCCAGCAGTTTACGGACTAGCGGGCTCACAGATACGCAGTATTTT

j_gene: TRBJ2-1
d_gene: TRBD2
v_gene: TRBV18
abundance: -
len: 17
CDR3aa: CASSPPGLAGGEREQFF
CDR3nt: TGTGCCAGCTCACCGCCGGGACTAGCGGGGGGCGAGCGTGAGCAGTTCTTC

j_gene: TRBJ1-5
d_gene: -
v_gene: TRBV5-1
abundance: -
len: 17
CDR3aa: CASSLAGGADSNQPQHF
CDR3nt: TGCGCCAGCAGCTTGGCCGGAGGAGCGGATAGCAATCAGCCCCAGCATTTT

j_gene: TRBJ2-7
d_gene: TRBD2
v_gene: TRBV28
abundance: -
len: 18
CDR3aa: CASSPPRRLAGGKDEQYF
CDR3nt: TGTGCCAGCAGCCCCCCCCGGCGGCTAGCGGGAGGAAAGGACGAGCAGTACTTC

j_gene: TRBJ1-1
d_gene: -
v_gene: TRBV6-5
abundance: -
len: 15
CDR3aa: CASSYTGTRNTEAFF
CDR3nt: TGTGCCAGCAGTTACACCGGGACAAGGAACACTGAAGCTTTCTTT

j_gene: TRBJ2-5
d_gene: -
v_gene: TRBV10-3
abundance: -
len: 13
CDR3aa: CASNDGGQETQYF
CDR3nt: TGTGCCTCTAACGACGGGGGACAAGAGACCCAGTACTTC

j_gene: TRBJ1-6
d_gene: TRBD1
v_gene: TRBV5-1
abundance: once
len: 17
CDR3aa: CASSLAHGQGAPFPLHF
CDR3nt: TGCGCCAGCAGCTTGGCCCATGGACAGGGGGCGCCGTTCCCCCTCCACTTT

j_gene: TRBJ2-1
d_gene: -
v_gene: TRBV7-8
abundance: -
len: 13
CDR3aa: CASSLASNNEQFF
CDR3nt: TGTGCCAGCAGCTTAGCGTCAAACAATGAGCAGTTCTTC

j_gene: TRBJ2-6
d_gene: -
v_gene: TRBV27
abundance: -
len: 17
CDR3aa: CASTPSVSLSGANVLTF
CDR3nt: TGTGCCAGCACCCCATCAGTGTCCCTCTCTGGGGCCAACGTCCTGACTTTC

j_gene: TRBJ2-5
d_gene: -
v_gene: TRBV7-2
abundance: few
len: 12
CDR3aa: CASSPEAGSGYF
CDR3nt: TGTGCCAGCAGCCCCGAGGCTGGGTCCGGGTACTTC

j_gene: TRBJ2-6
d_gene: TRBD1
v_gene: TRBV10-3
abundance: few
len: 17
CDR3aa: CAITDDRGLTGANVLTF
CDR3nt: TGTGCCATCACTGACGACAGGGGGCTGACTGGGGCCAACGTCCTGACTTTC

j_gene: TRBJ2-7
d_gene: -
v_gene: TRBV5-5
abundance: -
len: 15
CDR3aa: CASSLVGGRSYEQYF
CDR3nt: TGTGCCAGCAGCTTGGTCGGCGGGCGATCCTACGAGCAGTACTTC

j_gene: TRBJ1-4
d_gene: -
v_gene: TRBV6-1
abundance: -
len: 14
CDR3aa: CASSEQFPNEKLFF
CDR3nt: TGTGCCAGCAGTGAGCAGTTCCCAAATGAAAAACTGTTTTTT

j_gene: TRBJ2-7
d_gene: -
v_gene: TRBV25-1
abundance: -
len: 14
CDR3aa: CASSRGGGNYEQYF
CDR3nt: TGTGCCAGCAGCCGAGGGGGGGGGAACTACGAGCAGTACTTC

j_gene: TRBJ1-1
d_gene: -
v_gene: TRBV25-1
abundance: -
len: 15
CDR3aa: CASSGGGNGGAEAFF
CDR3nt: TGTGCCAGCAGTGGAGGAGGAAATGGGGGCGCTGAAGCTTTCTTT

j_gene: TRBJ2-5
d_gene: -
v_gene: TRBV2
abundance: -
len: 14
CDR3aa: CASSDRGRMGTQYF
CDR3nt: TGTGCCAGCAGTGACCGGGGGAGAATGGGGACCCAGTACTTC

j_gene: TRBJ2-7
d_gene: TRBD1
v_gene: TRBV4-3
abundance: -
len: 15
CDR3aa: CASGAGGSSYDEQYF
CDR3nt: TGCGCCAGCGGGGCAGGGGGTTCCTCCTACGACGAGCAGTACTTC

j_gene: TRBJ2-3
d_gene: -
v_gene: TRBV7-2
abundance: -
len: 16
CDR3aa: CASSPRRPRATDTQYF
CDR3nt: TGTGCCAGCAGCCCGAGGAGGCCGAGGGCCACAGATACGCAGTATTTT

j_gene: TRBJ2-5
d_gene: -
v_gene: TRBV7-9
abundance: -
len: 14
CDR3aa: CASSKIIVGETQYF
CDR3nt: TGTGCCAGCAGCAAAATTATTGTCGGGGAGACCCAGTACTTC

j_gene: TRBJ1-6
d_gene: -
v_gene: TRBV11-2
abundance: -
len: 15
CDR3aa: CASSLRGGWNSPLHF
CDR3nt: TGTGCCAGCAGCTTAAGGGGGGGATGGAATTCACCCCTCCACTTT

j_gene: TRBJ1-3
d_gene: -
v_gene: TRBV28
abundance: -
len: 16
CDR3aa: CASSGIDRYTGNTIYF
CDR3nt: TGTGCCAGCAGTGGAATAGACAGGTACACTGGAAACACCATATATTTT

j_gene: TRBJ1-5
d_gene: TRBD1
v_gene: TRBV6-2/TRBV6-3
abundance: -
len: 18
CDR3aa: CASSYFLGRQGVYQPQHF
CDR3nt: TGTGCCAGCAGTTACTTCCTCGGTAGACAGGGGGTCTATCAGCCCCAGCATTTT

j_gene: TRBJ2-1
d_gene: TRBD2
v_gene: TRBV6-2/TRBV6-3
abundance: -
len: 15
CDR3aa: CASSYWGLADNEQFF
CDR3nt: TGTGCCAGCAGTTACTGGGGACTAGCGGACAATGAGCAGTTCTTC

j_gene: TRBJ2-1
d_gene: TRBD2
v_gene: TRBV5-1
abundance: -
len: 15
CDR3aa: CASSGLAGGPVEQFF
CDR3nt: TGCGCCAGCAGCGGCCTAGCGGGAGGGCCCGTTGAGCAGTTCTTC

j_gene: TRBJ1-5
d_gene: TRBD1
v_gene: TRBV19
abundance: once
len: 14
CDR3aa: CASNGQGLGQPQHF
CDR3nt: TGTGCCAGTAATGGACAGGGTTTAGGACAGCCCCAGCATTTT

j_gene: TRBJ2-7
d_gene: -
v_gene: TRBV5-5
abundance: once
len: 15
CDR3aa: CASSAGGVASYEQYF
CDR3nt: TGTGCCAGCAGCGCGGGTGGGGTAGCCTCCTACGAGCAGTACTTC

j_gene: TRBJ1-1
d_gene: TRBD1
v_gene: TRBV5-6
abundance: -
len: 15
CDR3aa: CASSFRRQGRTEAFF
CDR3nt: TGTGCCAGCAGCTTTAGACGACAGGGGAGGACTGAAGCTTTCTTT

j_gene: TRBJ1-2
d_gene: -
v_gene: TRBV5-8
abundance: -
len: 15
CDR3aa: CASSLAPPGNYGYTF
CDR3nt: TGTGCCAGCAGCTTGGCCCCGCCGGGGAACTATGGCTACACCTTC